The 4 T cell receptor beta chains below all came from one sample that was sequenced in a study of technical replicates of blood from a few donors (dated by TCRdb to the late 2010s). Library preparation used the immunoSEQ multiplex PCR assay. Held by TCRdb, this immuneACCESS table contains in-frame sequences only and omits some clones. Under half of the omission traces to an unresolved V gene where checked; the cause of the rest is unknown. This sample has tens of thousands of clones in its table, and over 90% of those were observed once. Of the sample, about 0.23% falls within the top ten clones. Sequencing was carried out using T cells isolated from PBMCs. The receptors were gathered from a human donor in good health.

J is TRBJ1-4 and V is TRBV7-9; D possibly corresponds to TRBD1 (6 bases). The V and J ends lost 5 bases and 8 bases respectively, with 18 bases between them. CDR3 length equals 15 residues. Germline values: CDR1 SEHNR, CDR2 FQNEAQ (reference sequence). The CDR3: CASSLMGGQQEKLFF. The CDR3, as DNA: TGTGCCAGCAGCCTCATGGGGGGGCAGCAGGAAAAACTGTTTTTT.

CDR3 DNA sequence: TGTGCCAGCAGTACAGGTAGCAATCAGCCCCAGCATTTT. This encodes CASSTGSNQPQHF. The rearrangement uses TRBV28 and TRBJ1-5; tentatively, D is TRBD1 (5 bases). Germline lookup yields CDR1 MDHEN and CDR2 SYDVKM. Trimming removed 5 bases at V and 0 bases at J, with 5 bases between. The CDR3 loop spans 13 amino acids.

V gene TRBV4-1 combines with J gene TRBJ2-6; 7 nucleotides align to TRBD2. Germline values: CDR1 MGHRA, CDR2 YSYEKL. Trimming removed 5 bases from V and 0 bases from J; junction bases left unmatched: 10. The CDR3 consists of 18 residues. The CDR3 region has the DNA TGCGCCAGCAGCTCACCCGGGACTATCAGCTCTGGGGCCAACGTCCTGACTTTC. Translation: CASSSPGTISSGANVLTF.

This clone showed up just once. This chain connects TRBV7-2 to TRBJ2-5; TRBD1 is a possible D gene (5 bases). Trimming took 5 bases from V and 5 from J, leaving 21 bases between them. The CDR3 runs 16 residues. CDR1 is SGHTA and CDR2 is FQGNSA in the germline V gene. The CDR3 sequence: CASSRQMGRAGETQYF. CDR3 nucleotide sequence: TGTGCCAGCAGCCGCCAGATGGGTAGGGCAGGGGAGACCCAGTACTTC.